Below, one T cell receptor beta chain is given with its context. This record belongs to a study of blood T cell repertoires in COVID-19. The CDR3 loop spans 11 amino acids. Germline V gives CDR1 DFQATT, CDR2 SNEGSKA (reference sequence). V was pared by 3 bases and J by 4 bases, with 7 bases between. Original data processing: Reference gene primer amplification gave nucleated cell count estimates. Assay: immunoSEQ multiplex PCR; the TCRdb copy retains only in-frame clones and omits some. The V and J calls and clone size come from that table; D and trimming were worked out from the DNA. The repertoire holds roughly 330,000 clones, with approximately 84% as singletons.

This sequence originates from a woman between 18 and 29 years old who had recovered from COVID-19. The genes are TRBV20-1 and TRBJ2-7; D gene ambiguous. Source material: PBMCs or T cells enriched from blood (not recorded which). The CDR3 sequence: CSARGRYEQYF. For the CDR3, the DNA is TGCAGTGCTAGGGGCCGTTACGAGCAGTACTTC.